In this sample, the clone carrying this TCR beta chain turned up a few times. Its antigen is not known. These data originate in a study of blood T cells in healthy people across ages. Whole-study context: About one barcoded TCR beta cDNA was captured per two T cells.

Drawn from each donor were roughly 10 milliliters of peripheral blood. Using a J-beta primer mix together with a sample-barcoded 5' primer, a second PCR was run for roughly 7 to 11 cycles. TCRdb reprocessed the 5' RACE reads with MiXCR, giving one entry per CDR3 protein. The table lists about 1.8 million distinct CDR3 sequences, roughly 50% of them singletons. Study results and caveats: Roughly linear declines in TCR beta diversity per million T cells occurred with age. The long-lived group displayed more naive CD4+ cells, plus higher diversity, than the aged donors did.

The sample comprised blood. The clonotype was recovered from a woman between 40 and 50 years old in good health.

The CDR3 nucleotides read TGCAGTGCTAGGGACAGGGTGAGCAATCAGCCCCAGCATTTT. Translated: CSARDRVSNQPQHF. This chain joins TRBV20-1 and TRBJ1-5; 8 nucleotides align to TRBD1. The V gene end was trimmed by 3 bases and the J gene end by 1 base; junction bases not matched to a gene: 2. Germline CDR1 DFQATT, CDR2 SNEGSKA (reference sequence). This CDR3 has 14 amino acids.